These T cell receptor beta chains were read from a single sample in a study of control samples from healthy donors and cancer patients. Only in-frame clones appear in the TCRdb table, and some are missing; sequencing was by immunoSEQ multiplex PCR. This table has roughly 140,000 clones, 85% to 95% appearing once. The sequencing sample was made of blood. Receptors originate from a man between 45 and 60 years old in good health. Each CDR3 is given with its conserved first and last residue. The D gene is left open where the match is weak. Size values are once, few and many counts, or a class for expanded clones, and some rows have none.

v_gene	len	abundance	d_gene	j_gene	CDR3aa	CDR3nt
TRBV7-3	14	once	-	TRBJ1-1	CASSLRGLNTEAFF	TGTGCCAGCAGCTTAAGGGGGTTGAACACTGAAGCTTTCTTT
TRBV28	16	-	TRBD1	TRBJ1-6	CASTPDRTKYNSPLHF	TGTGCCAGCACCCCGGACAGGACGAAATATAATTCACCCCTCCACTTT
TRBV19	16	-	TRBD1	TRBJ2-2	CASSDTGGGSTGELFF	TGTGCCAGTAGTGACACAGGGGGCGGAAGCACCGGGGAGCTGTTTTTT
TRBV5-4	14	-	-	TRBJ1-1	CASSSQIKDTEAFF	TGTGCCAGCAGCTCCCAAATTAAGGACACTGAAGCTTTCTTT
TRBV5-1	16	-	TRBD1	TRBJ2-7	CASSPQPGQAAYEQYF	TGCGCCAGCAGTCCCCAGCCGGGACAGGCCGCCTACGAGCAGTACTTC
TRBV9	15	-	-	TRBJ2-2	CASSVEGRRTGELFF	TGTGCCAGCAGCGTAGAGGGTCGGAGGACCGGGGAGCTGTTTTTT
TRBV11-2	14	-	TRBD2	TRBJ2-1	CASSFGSGMDEQFF	TGTGCCAGCAGCTTCGGTAGCGGGATGGATGAGCAGTTCTTC
TRBV18	17	once	-	TRBJ1-3	CASSPPLVVGAGNTIYF	TGTGCCAGCTCACCACCTCTAGTGGTTGGGGCTGGAAACACCATATATTTT
TRBV7-9	13	-	-	TRBJ2-3	CASRQHSTDTQYF	TGTGCCAGCAGGCAGCATAGCACAGATACGCAGTATTTT
TRBV20-1	10	-	-	TRBJ2-1	CSAVPNEQFF	TGCAGTGCCGTTCCTAATGAGCAGTTCTTC
TRBV29-1	12	-	-	TRBJ1-2	CSAGAANYGYTF	TGCAGCGCCGGGGCAGCCAACTATGGCTACACCTTC
TRBV7-9	15	-	-	TRBJ2-1	CASSLAVSSYNEQFF	TGTGCCAGCAGCTTAGCGGTCAGCTCCTACAATGAGCAGTTCTTC
TRBV11-2	13	-	-	TRBJ2-1	CASSFGSYNEQFF	TGTGCCAGCAGCTTCGGTAGCTACAATGAGCAGTTCTTC
TRBV4-1	14	few	TRBD2	TRBJ2-1	CASSRGLAGGEQFF	TGCGCCAGCAGCCGAGGACTAGCGGGAGGTGAGCAGTTCTTC
TRBV5-1	15	-	TRBD1	TRBJ2-5	CASSFGTASQETQYF	TGCGCCAGCAGCTTCGGGACAGCGAGCCAAGAGACCCAGTACTTC
TRBV28	16	-	TRBD1	TRBJ2-4	CASRPGTGLAKNIQYF	TGTGCCAGCAGACCGGGGACAGGGCTCGCCAAAAACATTCAGTACTTC
TRBV27	14	-	-	TRBJ1-1	CASSFTGGNTEAFF	TGTGCCAGCAGTTTCACCGGGGGGAACACTGAAGCTTTCTTT
TRBV3-1/TRBV3-2	14	-	-	TRBJ1-2	CASSQQQGMDGYTF	TGTGCCAGCAGCCAACAACAGGGAATGGATGGCTACACCTTC
TRBV28	17	-	-	TRBJ1-6	CASSLGAQAMINSPLHF	TGTGCCAGCAGTTTAGGGGCACAGGCGATGATCAATTCACCCCTCCACTTT
TRBV27	17	-	TRBD1	TRBJ1-5	CASNKSSRTGGYQPQHF	TGTGCCAGCAATAAATCGTCCCGGACAGGGGGCTATCAGCCCCAGCATTTT
TRBV18	15	-	TRBD2	TRBJ2-1	CASSPLAGVYNEQFF	TGTGCCAGCTCACCCCTAGCGGGGGTTTACAATGAGCAGTTCTTC
TRBV6-5	14	-	TRBD1	TRBJ1-2	CASSTQGGGYGYTF	TGTGCCAGCAGTACCCAGGGGGGTGGTTATGGCTACACCTTC
TRBV6-2/TRBV6-3	16	-	TRBD2	TRBJ2-1	CASSYPSGTSPNEQFF	TGTGCCAGCAGTTACCCCTCCGGGACTAGTCCCAATGAGCAGTTCTTC
TRBV13	12	-	-	TRBJ2-3	CASSHGGDTQYF	TGTGCCAGCAGCCACGGGGGAGATACGCAGTATTTT
TRBV27	15	-	TRBD1	TRBJ2-7	CASSPGQGLNYEQYF	TGTGCCAGCAGTCCGGGACAGGGATTGAACTACGAGCAGTACTTC
TRBV24-1	14	-	-	TRBJ1-5	CATSDFPSNQPQHF	TGTGCCACCAGTGATTTTCCGAGCAATCAGCCCCAGCATTTT
TRBV28	13	-	TRBD1	TRBJ2-2	CATLDRGTGELFF	TGTGCCACCCTGGACAGGGGCACCGGGGAGCTGTTTTTT
TRBV4-2	16	-	TRBD1	TRBJ1-4	CASSLGQRSTNEKLFF	TGTGCCAGCAGCCTGGGACAGCGCTCAACTAATGAAAAACTGTTTTTT
TRBV7-2	14	-	-	TRBJ1-5	CASSPGTLNQPQHF	TGTGCCAGCAGCCCCGGGACATTAAACCAGCCCCAGCATTTT
TRBV28	12	-	-	TRBJ1-5	CASRVGDQPQHF	TGTGCCAGCAGGGTTGGGGATCAGCCCCAGCATTTT
TRBV5-1	14	-	TRBD1	TRBJ1-6	CASSAGQINSPLHF	TGCGCCAGCAGCGCGGGACAGATCAATTCACCCCTCCACTTT
TRBV11-3	12	-	-	TRBJ1-1	CASSQETGKAFF	TGTGCCAGCAGCCAAGAAACGGGGAAAGCTTTCTTT
TRBV12-3/TRBV12-4	12	-	-	TRBJ1-1	CASSLSISQAFF	TGTGCCAGCAGTTTATCGATATCTCAAGCTTTCTTT
TRBV28	15	-	TRBD2	TRBJ2-2	CASIISGANTGELFF	TGTGCCAGCATTATAAGCGGGGCGAACACCGGGGAGCTGTTTTTT
TRBV5-1	13	-	-	TRBJ1-1	CASSFGWNTEAFF	TGCGCCAGCAGCTTCGGGTGGAACACTGAAGCTTTCTTT
TRBV7-8	15	-	TRBD2	TRBJ2-5	CASSSGLAGEETQYF	TGTGCCAGCAGTTCCGGACTAGCGGGAGAGGAGACCCAGTACTTC
TRBV25-1	16	few	-	TRBJ1-3	CASSEFAGGAGNTIYF	TGTGCCAGCAGTGAATTTGCGGGGGGCGCCGGAAACACCATATATTTT
TRBV10-3	14	-	TRBD2	TRBJ2-7	CAIRGSGRTYEQYF	TGTGCCATCAGGGGGAGCGGGAGGACCTACGAGCAGTACTTC
TRBV7-9	14	-	TRBD1	TRBJ1-1	CASSLTGGVTEAFF	TGTGCCAGCAGCTTAACAGGGGGCGTCACTGAAGCTTTCTTT
TRBV19	14	-	-	TRBJ2-6	CASSMGTGANVLTF	TGTGCCAGTAGTATGGGCACTGGGGCCAACGTCCTGACTTTC
TRBV28	14	-	TRBD1	TRBJ2-7	CASSWTGGSGEQYF	TGTGCCAGCAGTTGGACAGGGGGTTCAGGCGAGCAGTACTTC
TRBV29-1	15	-	TRBD2	TRBJ2-3	CSVNLLAGMADTQYF	TGCAGCGTTAACCTTCTAGCGGGGATGGCAGATACGCAGTATTTT
TRBV5-1	21	-	TRBD1	TRBJ2-3	CASSLGAQGAVMYPSTDTQYF	TGCGCCAGCAGCTTGGGGGCGCAGGGGGCTGTGATGTACCCTAGCACAGATACGCAGTATTTT
TRBV6-6	16	-	TRBD2	TRBJ2-2	CASSPLGLATTGELFF	TGTGCCAGCAGTCCGCTGGGACTAGCGACGACCGGGGAGCTGTTTTTT
TRBV5-1	16	-	-	TRBJ2-3	CASSLAVGSSTDTQYF	TGCGCCAGCAGCTTGGCCGTTGGCAGCAGCACAGATACGCAGTATTTT
TRBV6-1	15	-	-	TRBJ2-3	CASSDEDREVDTQYF	TGTGCCAGCAGTGACGAAGACAGGGAGGTGGATACGCAGTATTTT